The 20 T cell receptor beta chains presented below share a single source sample, sequenced in a study of blood T cell repertoires in COVID-19. The assay was immunoSEQ multiplex PCR, and TCRdb's table has in-frame clones only and misses some. The sample holds 200,000 to 250,000 clones, about 84% seen once. Sequencing was done on a sample of PBMCs or T cells enriched from blood (not recorded which). Receptor source: a man in his thirties or forties with acute COVID-19.

This clone was recorded once. The chain joins TRBV6-5 to TRBJ2-2, with D possibly being TRBD1 (6 bases). The V and J ends lost 8 bases and 0 bases respectively, with 10 bases between them. The V gene's germline CDR1 is MNHEY and CDR2 SVGAGI. This CDR3 is built from 14 residues. This CDR3 reads CASVRTANTGELFF. The CDR3 DNA follows: TGTGCCAGCGTAAGGACAGCGAACACCGGGGAGCTGTTTTTT.

The chain has TRBV7-9 and TRBJ2-7; D might be TRBD1 (5 bases). This CDR3 has 11 amino acids. The V and J ends lost 5 bases and 7 bases respectively, with 9 bases between them. The germline gives CDR1 SEHNR, CDR2 FQNEAQ (reference sequence). The CDR3 loop is CASSARQEQYF. The CDR3 nucleotides read TGTGCCAGCAGCGCCCGACAGGAGCAGTACTTC.

This rearrangement joins TRBV18 to TRBJ1-2, with D tentatively TRBD1 (6 bases). Germline lookup yields CDR1 KGHSH and CDR2 LQKENI. Between the trimmed V and J ends, which lost 2 bases and 6 bases, there was a span of 13 bases. The CDR3 runs to 14 residues. The CDR3 DNA reads TGTGCCAGCTCACCAAGGGCGGACAGACATGGCTACACCTTC. Encoded protein: CASSPRADRHGYTF. The variable domain in full, completed from reference TRBV18 and TRBJ1-2, reads NAGVMQNPRHLVRRRGQEARLRCSPMKGHSHVYWYRQLPEEGLKFMVYLQKENIIDESGMPKERFSAEFPKEGPSILRIQQVVRGDSAAYFCASSPRADRHGYTFGSGTRLTVV.

The chain recombines TRBV24-1 with TRBJ2-7; possibly TRBD2 for D (5 bases). This CDR3 is built from 12 residues. V was cut by 9 bases and J by 7 bases, with 15 bases left in between. Germline assignment: CDR1 KGHDR and CDR2 SFDVKD. CDR3 residues: CATRGGLKEQYF. In DNA, the CDR3 is TGTGCCACCCGAGGAGGCCTCAAGGAGCAGTACTTC.

CDR3 in amino acids: CASSYGQGTHEQYF. The CDR3 nucleotides read TGTGCCAGCAGTTACGGGCAGGGGACCCACGAGCAGTACTTC. V gene TRBV6-5 combines with J gene TRBJ2-7; D may be TRBD1 (6 bases). CDR1 and CDR2 (germline): MNHEY, SVGAGI. The germline V and J ends were trimmed by 2 bases and 5 bases, with 13 bases remaining between them. The CDR3 extends over 14 amino acids.

This sequence joins TRBV13 and TRBJ1-2, with D possibly matching TRBD1 (6 bases). The CDR3 spans 14 residues. Trimming pared 4 bases from V and 8 bases from J, leaving 17 bases between. The V gene's germline CDR1 is PRHDT and CDR2 FYEKMQ (reference sequence). The CDR3 sequence is CASSSHTGFDGYTF. CDR3 DNA sequence: TGTGCCAGCAGCTCCCATACAGGGTTCGACGGCTACACCTTC.

There are a few counts of this clone. The V and J genes are TRBV13 and TRBJ1-2; TRBD1 agrees at 7 bases. The V gene end was trimmed by 4 bases and the J gene end by 8 bases; junction bases not matched to a gene: 4. Germline loops: CDR1 PRHDT, CDR2 FYEKMQ (reference sequence). This CDR3 is built from 12 residues. CDR3 loop: CASSSTGEGYTF. The CDR3 DNA follows: TGTGCCAGCAGCTCTACAGGGGAGGGCTACACCTTC.

Remarks on this clone: Other DNA sequences in the same sample also yield this CDR3. The V and J genes are TRBV5-4 and TRBJ2-5, with 9 bases identical to TRBD2. This CDR3 comprises 14 residues. Germline-derived CDR1 and CDR2 are SGHNT and YYREEE (reference sequence). V lost 4 bases to trimming and J lost 1 base; unmatched junction nucleotides: 2. The chain's CDR3 is CASSLRGGQETQYF. The CDR3 nucleotides are TGTGCCAGCAGCCTGCGGGGGGGCCAAGAGACCCAGTACTTC. The full variable domain, rest sourced from reference TRBV5-4 and TRBJ2-5, is ETGVTQSPTHLIKTRGQQVTLRCSSQSGHNTVSWYQQALGQGPQFIFQYYREEENGRGNFPPRFSGLQFPNYSSELNVNALELDDSALYLCASSLRGGQETQYFGPGTRLLVL.

The chain carries TRBV28 and TRBJ1-5; 8 bases line up with TRBD1. The trim removed 4 bases at V and 5 bases at J, leaving 4 bases unmatched. The CDR3 runs to 14 residues. Per germline, CDR1 MDHEN and CDR2 SYDVKM. The DNA for the CDR3 is TGTGCCAGCAGTTGGGTGACAGGGGATCAGCCCCAGCATTTT. Translation: CASSWVTGDQPQHF.

This chain connects TRBV5-1 to TRBJ2-5, with 11 positions matching TRBD2. Trimming at V came to 7 bases and at J to 4 bases, leaving 12 bases not matched to a gene. This CDR3 comprises 16 residues. The germline V gene has CDR1 SGHRS and CDR2 YFSETQ. In DNA, the CDR3 is TGCGCCAGCGGACAGATTACTAGCGGGGGCAGAGAGACCCAGTACTTC. Its translation: CASGQITSGGRETQYF. The whole variable domain, remainder taken from reference TRBV5-1 and TRBJ2-5, is KAGVTQTPRYLIKTRGQQVTLSCSPISGHRSVSWYQQTPGQGLQFLFEYFSETQRNKGNFPGRFSGRQFSNSRSEMNVSTLELGDSALYLCASGQITSGGRETQYFGPGTRLLVL.

The CDR3 is CASSQDMGGTGKETQYF. The CDR3 region has the DNA TGTGCCAGCAGCCAAGATATGGGGGGGACAGGGAAAGAGACCCAGTACTTC. V is TRBV4-2 and J is TRBJ2-5; TRBD1 matches at 9 bases. CDR1 is LGHNA, CDR2 YNFKEQ, per germline. The CDR3 is 17 amino acids. After removal of 0 bases from V and 3 bases from J, the junction contained 8 bases not matched to a gene.

The chain recombines TRBV7-2 with TRBJ1-6; 8 nucleotides align to TRBD1. The CDR3 is made up of 18 amino acids. Germline-derived CDR1 and CDR2 are SGHTA and FQGNSA. The V gene end was trimmed by 4 bases and the J gene end by 0 bases; junction bases not matched to a gene: 8. The CDR3 loop reads CASSSGGARSSYNSPLHF. For the CDR3, the DNA is TGTGCCAGCAGCTCAGGGGGCGCAAGGAGCTCCTATAATTCACCCCTCCACTTT.

This chain joins TRBV20-1 and TRBJ1-1; 9 bases are shared with TRBD1. In germline, CDR1 is DFQATT, CDR2 SNEGSKA (reference sequence). V lost 6 bases and J lost 6; bases outside the gene matches: 2. The CDR3 is made up of 11 amino acids. DNA of the CDR3: TGCAGTGCCCGACAGGGGGCTGAAGCTTTCTTT. This translates into CSARQGAEAFF.

The V call is TRBV11-2, the J call TRBJ2-2, with D maybe TRBD1 (6 bases). Deletions cut 5 bases from V and 0 bases from J, with 16 bases between. The germline gives CDR1 SGHAT, CDR2 FQNNGV. The CDR3 contains 17 residues. CDR3 in DNA: TGTGCCAGCAGCATCCCTGGACAGCGAGCGAACACCGGGGAGCTGTTTTTT. This translates into CASSIPGQRANTGELFF. Together with reference TRBV11-2 and TRBJ2-2, the CDR3 gives the full variable domain: EAGVAQSPRYKIIEKRQSVAFWCNPISGHATLYWYQQILGQGPKLLIQFQNNGVVDDSQLPKDRFSAERLKGVDSTLKIQPAKLEDSAVYLCASSIPGQRANTGELFFGEGSRLTVL.

This chain uses TRBV7-3 with TRBJ2-7; D is perhaps TRBD1 (7 bases). This CDR3 contains 14 residues. Trimming removed 5 bases at V and 3 bases at J, with 14 bases between. Per the germline V gene, CDR1 is SGHTA and CDR2 is FQGTGA. In DNA form, the CDR3 reads TGTGCCAGCAGCCCGGGGGACAGTTTCTACGAGCAGTACTTC. Protein sequence: CASSPGDSFYEQYF.

Regarding this clone: The sample has other DNA sequences that encode this CDR3 too. V is TRBV7-9 and J is TRBJ2-7; D uncertain. Trimming removed 3 bases at V and 4 bases at J, with 4 bases between. CDR1 and CDR2 from the germline V gene are SEHNR and FQNEAQ (reference sequence). This CDR3 has 11 residues. CDR3 sequence: CASSFQYEQYF. DNA for the CDR3: TGTGCCAGCAGCTTTCAATACGAGCAGTACTTC.

V and J are TRBV6-5 and TRBJ1-1; D unclear. The CDR3 has 16 amino acids. From germline, CDR1 is MNHEY and CDR2 SVGAGI. Trimming removed 0 bases at V and 0 bases at J, with 11 bases between. The CDR3 DNA reads TGTGCCAGCAGTTACTCGGCGGGTATACTGAACACTGAAGCTTTCTTT. This sequence encodes CASSYSAGILNTEAFF.

The rearrangement links TRBV9 to TRBJ2-3, with 12 bases aligning to TRBD2. Unmatched junction bases numbered 1, after V lost 1 base and J lost 4 bases. The CDR3 covers 15 residues. CDR1 and CDR2 (germline): SGDLS, YYNGEE. CDR3: CASSVSSGGADTQYF. CDR3 bases: TGTGCCAGCAGCGTATCTAGCGGGGGGGCAGATACGCAGTATTTT.

The V gene is TRBV4-1, the J gene TRBJ1-2; maybe TRBD1 (5 bases). The CDR3 consists of 14 residues. Germline V gene lookup returns CDR1 MGHRA and CDR2 YSYEKL. The V gene lost 3 bases and the J gene lost 3 bases, with 11 bases spanning the gap. The CDR3, as DNA: TGCGCCAGCAGCCAGAAGACAGTATACTATGGCTACACCTTC. This codes for CASSQKTVYYGYTF.

The V and J genes are TRBV5-4 and TRBJ2-5; 8 positions agree with TRBD1. With 4 bases clipped from V and 4 bases from J, the junction kept 6 bases outside the gene matches. The V gene's germline CDR1 is SGHNT and CDR2 YYREEE (reference sequence). The CDR3 extends over 14 amino acids. DNA for the CDR3: TGTGCCAGCAGCATATCGGGACAGGCAGAGACCCAGTACTTC. Residues: CASSISGQAETQYF.